The rows below give T cell receptor beta chains drawn from one sample of a study of T cell changes during pregnancy in multiple sclerosis. TCRdb's table, derived via immunoSEQ multiplex PCR, lists solely in-frame clones and lacks some. The sample lists over 50,000 clones; 85% to 90% were seen once. Sequencing was carried out using peripheral blood from another person, used as feeder cells. These TCRs come from a human donor whose cells served as feeder cells for cultures in a pregnancy study. The CDR3 runs from the conserved cysteine through the conserved F or W. The D gene is left open where the match is weak. Clone sizes are given selectively: once, few, many, or a class where the clone is expanded.

v_call	d_call	clone_size	j_call	cdr3_aa	cdr3_nt
TRBV7-2	NA	NA	TRBJ2-3	CASSMGPADTQYF	TGTGCCAGCAGCATGGGACCCGCAGATACGCAGTATTTT
TRBV2	NA	NA	TRBJ1-5	CASRETAKPQHF	TGTGCCAGCAGGGAAACAGCGAAGCCCCAGCATTTT
TRBV5-4	NA	few	TRBJ2-3	CASSGMRGGRTDTQYF	TGTGCCAGCAGCGGCATGAGGGGGGGCCGGACAGATACGCAGTATTTT
TRBV28	NA	NA	TRBJ1-6	CASSSVGGNSPLHF	TGTGCCAGCAGTTCCGTAGGGGGGAATTCACCCCTCCACTTT
TRBV5-1	NA	NA	TRBJ1-1	CASSRQGLMNTEAFF	TGCGCCAGCAGCCGGCAGGGCCTCATGAACACTGAAGCTTTCTTT
TRBV2	NA	NA	TRBJ2-2	CASSQNTGELFF	TGTGCCAGCTCCCAGAACACCGGGGAGCTGTTTTTT
TRBV5-4	TRBD1	NA	TRBJ2-7	CASSLNRDRPYEQYF	TGTGCCAGCAGCTTGAACCGGGACAGACCCTACGAGCAGTACTTC
TRBV9	NA	NA	TRBJ2-2	CASSVGRRNTGELFF	TGTGCCAGCAGCGTAGGGCGGAGGAACACCGGGGAGCTGTTTTTT
TRBV9	TRBD2	NA	TRBJ2-2	CASSVTSGSRTGELFF	TGTGCCAGCAGCGTGACTAGCGGGAGTCGGACCGGGGAGCTGTTTTTT
TRBV11-2	NA	NA	TRBJ2-1	CASSPGLDNEQFF	TGTGCCAGCAGCCCCGGGCTAGACAATGAGCAGTTCTTC
TRBV7-3	TRBD2	NA	TRBJ2-3	CASSLSGLAGDTQYF	TGTGCCAGCAGCCTATCGGGACTAGCGGGAGATACGCAGTATTTT
TRBV7-2	NA	NA	TRBJ2-5	CASSLNREETQYF	TGTGCCAGCAGCTTAAACAGGGAAGAGACCCAGTACTTC
TRBV19	NA	once	TRBJ1-5	CASSADPGYPSQPQHF	TGTGCCAGTAGTGCCGATCCAGGGTACCCTAGTCAGCCCCAGCATTTT
TRBV18	NA	NA	TRBJ1-2	CASSPDWNYGYTF	TGTGCCAGCTCACCCGACTGGAACTATGGCTACACCTTC